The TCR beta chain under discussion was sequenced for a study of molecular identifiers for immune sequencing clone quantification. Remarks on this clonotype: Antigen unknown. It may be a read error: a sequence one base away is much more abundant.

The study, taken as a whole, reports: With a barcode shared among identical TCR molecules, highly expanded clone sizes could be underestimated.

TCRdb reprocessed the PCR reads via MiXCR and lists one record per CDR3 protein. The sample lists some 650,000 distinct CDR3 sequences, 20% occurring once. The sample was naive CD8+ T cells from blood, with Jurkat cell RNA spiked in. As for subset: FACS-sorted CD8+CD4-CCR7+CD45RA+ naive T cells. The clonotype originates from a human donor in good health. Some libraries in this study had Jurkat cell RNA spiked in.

The CDR3 bases are TGTGCCAGCAGCTTATCGAGGGGGGCAGGGGGCCGAAACACCATATATTTT. Its translation is CASSLSRGAGGRNTIYF. The rearrangement links TRBV7-6 to TRBJ1-3, with 8 bases identical to TRBD1. Germline CDR1 is SGHVS and CDR2 is FNYEAQ. V lost 2 bases, J lost 5 bases, and 11 bases stayed unmatched. The CDR3 loop spans 17 amino acids.